The clone carrying this T cell receptor (beta chain) was seen just once. The sample carries other DNA sequences with the same CDR3. This entry comes from a study of blood T cell repertoires in COVID-19. Study summary: The study drew acute and convalescent COVID-19 samples from the United States, Italy and Spain. Sample material is recorded as cDNA or gDNA derived from T cells, B-cell-depleted T cells, or PBMCs.

In the original workflow: Amplification with reference gene primers provided the estimates of nucleated cell counts. Assay: immunoSEQ multiplex PCR; the TCRdb copy retains only in-frame clones and omits some. That table is the source of V, J and clone size, and D and trimming were worked out from the DNA. The sample has roughly 700,000 clones, about nine tenths seen once. The source material was peripheral blood. This receptor was identified in a woman under 30 with acute or convalescent COVID-19.

The CDR3 sequence is CASSLGDSNEKLFF. Here the CDR3 DNA reads TGCGCCAGCAGCTTGGGAGACAGTAATGAAAAACTGTTTTTT. The V call is TRBV5-1, the J call TRBJ1-4; D is possibly TRBD1 (5 bases). Germline assignment: CDR1 SGHRS and CDR2 YFSETQ. This CDR3 has 14 residues. Trimming shortened V by 0 bases and J by 4 bases, and 7 bases separated the two germline ends.